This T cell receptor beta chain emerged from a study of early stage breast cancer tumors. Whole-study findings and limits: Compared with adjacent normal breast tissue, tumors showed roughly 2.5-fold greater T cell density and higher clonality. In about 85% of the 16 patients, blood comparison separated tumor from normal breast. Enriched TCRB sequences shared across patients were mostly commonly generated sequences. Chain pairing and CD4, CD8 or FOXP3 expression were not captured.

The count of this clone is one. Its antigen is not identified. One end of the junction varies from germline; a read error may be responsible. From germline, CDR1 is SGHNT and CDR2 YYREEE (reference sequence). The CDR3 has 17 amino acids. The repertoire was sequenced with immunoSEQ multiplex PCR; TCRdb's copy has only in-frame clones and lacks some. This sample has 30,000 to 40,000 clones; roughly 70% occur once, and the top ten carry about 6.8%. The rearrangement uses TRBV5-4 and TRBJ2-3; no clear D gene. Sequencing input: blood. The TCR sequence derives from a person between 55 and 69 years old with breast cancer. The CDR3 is CASSLGAAPGLSETQYF. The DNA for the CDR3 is TGTGCCAGCAGCTTGGGGGCAGCCCCAGGCCTATCAGAGACGCAGTATTTT.